This TCR beta chain appears in the sequencing data of a study of post-analysis software for immune sequencing data. In germline, CDR1 is SQVTM, CDR2 ANQGSEA. The CDR3 has 10 amino acids. Trimming removed 5 bases from V and 10 bases from J; junction bases left unmatched: 1. Sequencing libraries made from TCR beta cDNA carried unique molecular identifiers. TCRdb analysed the PCR reads with MiXCR anew, one entry per CDR3 protein. There are around 700,000 distinct CDR3 sequences in the sample; approximately 60% occur only once, and roughly 12% lies in the top ten. Study-level findings and limits: In patients, about 5 TRBV segments were more frequent than in controls, with TRBV5-6, TRBV5-1 and TRBV20-1 among them.

This clonotype has more than one count but fewer than ten. Its antigen is currently unknown. This sequence originates from a girl aged 2 to 10 with multiple sclerosis. This chain joins TRBV29-1 and TRBJ2-3; TRBD1 aligns across 9 bases. Sequencing was performed on blood. The CDR3 coding sequence is TGCAGCGTTCGGACAGGGGCGCAGTATTTT. It translates to CSVRTGAQYF.